This TCR beta chain came from a study of cytomegalovirus exposure and HLA in healthy donors. Study findings and constraints: Investigators reported fewer than 200 TCR beta chains as tied to cytomegalovirus. When analyzed later, the rates of TCR association showed variation by HLA locus, with DRB1 the most and HLA-C the fewest.

Germline V gene sequence: CDR1 MDHEN, CDR2 SYDVKM. The CDR3 spans 17 residues. PCR used 60 Vbeta primers and 13 Jbeta primers. The authors' processing: In a later analysis, the count reached approximately 80 million unique TCR beta chains, with around 11 million shared. Clones were read by immunoSEQ multiplex PCR, and TCRdb kept only the in-frame ones, dropping some. From that table come the V and J calls and clone size; the DNA was used to work out D and trimming. This table holds around 110,000 clones, about four fifths found once. As to this clone: Its antigen is undetermined. One end of the junction varies from germline; a read error may be responsible.

The chain links TRBV28 to TRBJ2-7; 12 bases align to TRBD2. The sequencing sample was made of PBMCs. The TCR was taken from a woman aged 18-29 years in good health and CMV-seropositive. The CDR3 region is CVSSLAWSSGRAYEQYF. CDR3 DNA: TGTGTCAGCAGTTTAGCGTGGTCTAGCGGGAGGGCCTACGAGCAGTACTTC.